The rows below give T cell receptor beta chains drawn from one sample of a study of blood T cell repertoires in COVID-19. Clones were sequenced by immunoSEQ multiplex PCR, and TCRdb holds only the in-frame ones, with some missing. Of more than 250,000 clones listed, about 87% are singletons. Sequencing was done on a sample of peripheral blood. All receptors derive from a woman aged 50 to 60 with COVID-19, enrolled during active disease. The CDR3 runs from the conserved cysteine through the conserved F or W. D genes are given only for firm matches. The listing skips clone size in some rows; elsewhere it reads once, few, many or a size class.

clone_size j_call v_call d_call cdr3_aa cdr3_nt
- TRBJ2-7 TRBV3-1/TRBV3-2 TRBD2 CASSQGTTSGSSF TGTGCCAGCAGCCAAGGGACGACTAGCGGGAGTAGCTTC
once TRBJ2-7 TRBV9 - CASSPDPGRYEQYF TGTGCCAGCAGCCCCGACCCAGGGCGGTACGAGCAGTACTTC
- TRBJ2-1 TRBV30 TRBD2 CAWRDGGGEFF TGTGCCTGGAGGGACGGCGGGGGGGAGTTCTTC
once TRBJ2-1 TRBV14 TRBD2 CASRRTSGTLPSYNEQFF TGTGCCAGCAGACGGACTAGCGGGACGCTACCCAGCTACAATGAGCAGTTCTTC
- TRBJ2-7 TRBV6-1 TRBD1 CASSESGTGGYEQYF TGTGCCAGCAGTGAATCTGGGACAGGAGGCTACGAGCAGTACTTC
- TRBJ1-3 TRBV3-1/TRBV3-2 - CASNPGNSGNTIYF TGTGCCAGCAATCCAGGGAACTCTGGAAACACCATATATTTT
once TRBJ1-4 TRBV3-1/TRBV3-2 TRBD1 CASSQGTGIEKLFF TGTGCCAGCAGCCAAGGGACAGGGATTGAAAAACTGTTTTTT
- TRBJ2-1 TRBV4-1 - CASSQEQSYNEQFF TGCGCCAGCAGCCAAGAACAGTCCTACAATGAGCAGTTCTTC
- TRBJ2-3 TRBV7-9 TRBD1 CASSLRQGGTDTQYF TGTGCCAGCAGCCTCAGACAGGGGGGCACAGATACGCAGTATTTT
- TRBJ1-2 TRBV11-3 - CASSPGTPSGGYTF TGTGCCAGCAGCCCAGGAACTCCGTCCGGCGGCTACACCTTC
- TRBJ2-7 TRBV11-3 - CASSWGGGEGYEQYF TGTGCCAGCAGCTGGGGAGGGGGAGAAGGTTACGAGCAGTACTTC
- TRBJ1-5 TRBV27 - CASSPGGRTSEYNQPQHF TGTGCCAGCAGCCCCGGGGGGCGAACCTCGGAGTACAATCAGCCCCAGCATTTT
- TRBJ2-5 TRBV18 TRBD2 CASSPRAGVETQYF TGTGCCAGCTCACCCCGAGCGGGAGTGGAGACCCAGTACTTC
- TRBJ1-2 TRBV6-5 TRBD1 CASSSGTGGNYGYTF TGTGCCAGCAGTTCCGGGACAGGGGGCAACTATGGCTACACCTTC
- TRBJ1-1 TRBV27 - CASRPRGENTEAFF TGTGCCAGCAGGCCCCGGGGGGAGAACACTGAAGCTTTCTTT
- TRBJ1-2 TRBV4-1 - CASSQDRSQAGVYTF TGCGCCAGCAGCCAAGATCGTAGTCAGGCAGGCGTCTACACCTTC
- TRBJ1-2 TRBV11-2 - CASSAEKGSAGTVHGYTF TGTGCCAGCAGCGCAGAAAAAGGTTCAGCGGGGACGGTGCATGGCTACACCTTC
- TRBJ2-5 TRBV15 - CATSSALLAAYQETQYF TGTGCCACCAGCAGTGCACTACTAGCCGCGTACCAAGAGACCCAGTACTTC
- TRBJ2-4 TRBV15 TRBD2 CATSGGRTSGRGIQYF TGTGCCACCAGCGGCGGAAGGACTAGCGGCAGGGGCATTCAGTACTTC
- TRBJ2-5 TRBV6-6 - CASSSTGSPPETQYF TGTGCCAGCAGTTCCACCGGGTCCCCCCCAGAGACCCAGTACTTC
- TRBJ2-2 TRBV7-9 - CASSSGWATNTGELFF TGTGCCAGCAGCTCCGGTTGGGCTACGAACACCGGGGAGCTGTTTTTT
- TRBJ1-5 TRBV27 - CASRDGQGHQPQHF TGTGCCAGCAGGGACGGGCAGGGGCATCAGCCCCAGCATTTT
- TRBJ1-3 TRBV6-2/TRBV6-3 TRBD1 CASSSGQGANGNTIYF TGTGCCAGCAGTTCCGGACAGGGGGCAAATGGAAACACCATATATTTT
- TRBJ2-3 TRBV4-3 - CASSQASVGTDTQYF TGCGCCAGCAGCCAAGCTTCTGTTGGGACTGATACGCAGTATTTT
- TRBJ2-3 TRBV6-1 TRBD2 CASSAIREGPPDTQYF TGTGCCAGCAGTGCGATCCGGGAGGGCCCGCCAGATACGCAGTATTTT
- TRBJ2-2 TRBV29-1 TRBD1 CSVTGTENTGELFF TGCAGCGTTACCGGGACAGAGAACACCGGGGAGCTGTTTTTT